This is a list of T cell receptor beta chains from one sample in a study of neurological immune-mediated disorders. A single record per CDR3 protein comes from TCRdb applying MiXCR to the 5' RACE reads. The data show 20,000 to 30,000 distinct CDR3 sequences, 10% to 15% seen once. The sample comprised PBMCs. The receptor source for this set is an older woman with HTLV-1-associated myelopathy (HAM/TSP). CDR3s include the opening cysteine and the closing phenylalanine or tryptophan. The order of the fields is clone size, D gene, J gene, V gene, CDR3 DNA, CDR3 protein. D genes are given only for firm matches. Clone size is shown for a subset of rows, as once, few, many or a class of expanded clone.

size: many; D: -; J: TRBJ2-2; V: TRBV29-1; DNA: TGCAGCGTTGATGCCCGGGGCACCGGGGAGCTGTTTTTT; CDR3: CSVDARGTGELFF
size: many; D: TRBD2; J: TRBJ2-7; V: TRBV20-1; DNA: TGCAGTGCGAGGTCGGGGGGGGGGAACTCCTACGAGCAGTACTTC; CDR3: CSARSGGGNSYEQYF
size: many; D: -; J: TRBJ2-2; V: TRBV6-1; DNA: TGTGCCAGCAATGAAGTATTCAGCACCGGGGAGCTGTTTTTT; CDR3: CASNEVFSTGELFF
size: many; D: -; J: TRBJ2-2; V: TRBV3-1; DNA: TGTGCCAGCAGCCAAGCTTTAGGGGAGAACACCGGGGAGCTGTTTTTT; CDR3: CASSQALGENTGELFF
size: many; D: -; J: TRBJ2-5; V: TRBV20-1; DNA: TGCAGTGCCCTAAGGGGAGTCAGAGAGACCCAGTACTTC; CDR3: CSALRGVRETQYF
size: -; D: -; J: TRBJ2-3; V: TRBV9; DNA: TGTGCCAGCAGCTCGAGAACCTTAGGCACAGATACGCAGTATTTT; CDR3: CASSSRTLGTDTQYF
size: many; D: -; J: TRBJ1-5; V: TRBV20-1; DNA: TGCAGTGCTAGAGAGTTTTACGATCAGCCCCAGCATTTT; CDR3: CSAREFYDQPQHF
size: many; D: -; J: TRBJ2-2; V: TRBV5-5; DNA: TGTGCCAGCAGCGCGGGACAGCTCGCGAACACCGGGGAGCTGTTTTTT; CDR3: CASSAGQLANTGELFF
size: many; D: -; J: TRBJ2-1; V: TRBV12-3/TRBV12-4; DNA: TGTGCCAGCAGTTTAGCGGCCCTCCTCAATGAGCAGTTCTTC; CDR3: CASSLAALLNEQFF
size: many; D: -; J: TRBJ2-7; V: TRBV7-9; DNA: TGTGCCAGCAACTTACGCCCGCTTTTGGGAGGGGGAATCGGGAACGAGCAGTACTTC; CDR3: CASNLRPLLGGGIGNEQYF
size: many; D: TRBD2; J: TRBJ2-1; V: TRBV29-1; DNA: TGCAGCGTTGAAGCGCTAGCGGGGGGCTTC; CDR3: CSVEALAGGF
size: medium-sized; D: TRBD1; J: TRBJ1-1; V: TRBV20-1; DNA: TGCAGCCTCCCCGGGACAGCGAACACTGAAGCTTTCTTT; CDR3: CSLPGTANTEAFF
size: many; D: -; J: TRBJ2-7; V: TRBV6-1; DNA: TGTGCCAGCACAGCCTTCGGCATGGACGAGCAGTACTTC; CDR3: CASTAFGMDEQYF
size: many; D: -; J: TRBJ1-5; V: TRBV6-6; DNA: TGTGCCAGCACCGGACTGGGCGACCCCCAGCATTTT; CDR3: CASTGLGDPQHF
size: medium-sized; D: -; J: TRBJ2-4; V: TRBV20-1; DNA: TGCAGTGCTTCCCAAAGCGCCAAAAACATTCAGTACTTC; CDR3: CSASQSAKNIQYF
size: -; D: TRBD1; J: TRBJ2-2; V: TRBV7-9; DNA: TGTGCCAGCAGCTACTCCTTTCAGGGGGCCGCCGGGGAGCTGTTTTTT; CDR3: CASSYSFQGAAGELFF
size: many; D: -; J: TRBJ1-1; V: TRBV25-1; DNA: TGTGCCAGCAGGGTCCGGGAAGAAGCTTTCTTT; CDR3: CASRVREEAFF